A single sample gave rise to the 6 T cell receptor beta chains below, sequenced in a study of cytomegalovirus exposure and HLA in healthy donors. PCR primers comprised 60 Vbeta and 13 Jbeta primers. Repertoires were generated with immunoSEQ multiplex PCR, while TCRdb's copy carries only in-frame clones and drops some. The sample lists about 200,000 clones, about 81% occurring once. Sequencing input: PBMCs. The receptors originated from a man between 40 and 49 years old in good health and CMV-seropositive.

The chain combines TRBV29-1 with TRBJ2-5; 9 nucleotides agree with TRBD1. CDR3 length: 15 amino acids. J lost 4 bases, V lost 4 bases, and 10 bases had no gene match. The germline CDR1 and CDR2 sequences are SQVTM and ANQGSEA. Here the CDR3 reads CSVGQGTGGRETQYF. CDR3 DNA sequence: TGCAGCGTTGGGCAGGGAACAGGGGGCCGAGAGACCCAGTACTTC.

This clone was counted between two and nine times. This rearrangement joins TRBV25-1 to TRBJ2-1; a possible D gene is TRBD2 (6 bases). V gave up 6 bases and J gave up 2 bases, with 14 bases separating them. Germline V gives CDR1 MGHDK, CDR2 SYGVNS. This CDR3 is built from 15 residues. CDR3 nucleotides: TGTGCCAGCAGCCCAGATTGGGGGGCCTACAATGAGCAGTTCTTC. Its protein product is CASSPDWGAYNEQFF.

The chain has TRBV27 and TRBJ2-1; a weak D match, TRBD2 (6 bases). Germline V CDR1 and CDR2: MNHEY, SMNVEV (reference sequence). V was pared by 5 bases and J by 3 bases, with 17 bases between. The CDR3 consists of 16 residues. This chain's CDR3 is CASSPGVGPLYNEQFF. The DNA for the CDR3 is TGTGCCAGCAGTCCGGGGGTCGGACCCCTCTACAATGAGCAGTTCTTC.

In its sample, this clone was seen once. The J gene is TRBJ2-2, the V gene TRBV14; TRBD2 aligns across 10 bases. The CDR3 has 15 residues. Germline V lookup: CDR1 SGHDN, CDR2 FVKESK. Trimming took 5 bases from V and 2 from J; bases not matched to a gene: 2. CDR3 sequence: CASSWTSGNTGELFF. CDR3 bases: TGTGCCAGCAGCTGGACTAGCGGAAACACCGGGGAGCTGTTTTTT.

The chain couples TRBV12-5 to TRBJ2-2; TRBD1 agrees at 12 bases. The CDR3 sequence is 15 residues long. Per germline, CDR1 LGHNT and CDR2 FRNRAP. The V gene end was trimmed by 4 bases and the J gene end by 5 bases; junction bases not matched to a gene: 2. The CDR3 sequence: CASGSGQGATGELFF. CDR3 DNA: TGTGCTAGTGGTTCGGGACAGGGGGCTACCGGGGAGCTGTTTTTT.

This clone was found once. The CDR3 coding sequence is TGCGCCAGCAGCCAAGTTCCGGGGGGCCTGGATCAGCCCCAGCATTTT. Residues: CASSQVPGGLDQPQHF. This chain joins TRBV4-1 and TRBJ1-5; maybe TRBD1 (6 bases). CDR3 length: 16 residues. Trimming left V 1 base short and J 5 bases short, with 15 bases between. Germline V gene sequence: CDR1 MGHRA, CDR2 YSYEKL.